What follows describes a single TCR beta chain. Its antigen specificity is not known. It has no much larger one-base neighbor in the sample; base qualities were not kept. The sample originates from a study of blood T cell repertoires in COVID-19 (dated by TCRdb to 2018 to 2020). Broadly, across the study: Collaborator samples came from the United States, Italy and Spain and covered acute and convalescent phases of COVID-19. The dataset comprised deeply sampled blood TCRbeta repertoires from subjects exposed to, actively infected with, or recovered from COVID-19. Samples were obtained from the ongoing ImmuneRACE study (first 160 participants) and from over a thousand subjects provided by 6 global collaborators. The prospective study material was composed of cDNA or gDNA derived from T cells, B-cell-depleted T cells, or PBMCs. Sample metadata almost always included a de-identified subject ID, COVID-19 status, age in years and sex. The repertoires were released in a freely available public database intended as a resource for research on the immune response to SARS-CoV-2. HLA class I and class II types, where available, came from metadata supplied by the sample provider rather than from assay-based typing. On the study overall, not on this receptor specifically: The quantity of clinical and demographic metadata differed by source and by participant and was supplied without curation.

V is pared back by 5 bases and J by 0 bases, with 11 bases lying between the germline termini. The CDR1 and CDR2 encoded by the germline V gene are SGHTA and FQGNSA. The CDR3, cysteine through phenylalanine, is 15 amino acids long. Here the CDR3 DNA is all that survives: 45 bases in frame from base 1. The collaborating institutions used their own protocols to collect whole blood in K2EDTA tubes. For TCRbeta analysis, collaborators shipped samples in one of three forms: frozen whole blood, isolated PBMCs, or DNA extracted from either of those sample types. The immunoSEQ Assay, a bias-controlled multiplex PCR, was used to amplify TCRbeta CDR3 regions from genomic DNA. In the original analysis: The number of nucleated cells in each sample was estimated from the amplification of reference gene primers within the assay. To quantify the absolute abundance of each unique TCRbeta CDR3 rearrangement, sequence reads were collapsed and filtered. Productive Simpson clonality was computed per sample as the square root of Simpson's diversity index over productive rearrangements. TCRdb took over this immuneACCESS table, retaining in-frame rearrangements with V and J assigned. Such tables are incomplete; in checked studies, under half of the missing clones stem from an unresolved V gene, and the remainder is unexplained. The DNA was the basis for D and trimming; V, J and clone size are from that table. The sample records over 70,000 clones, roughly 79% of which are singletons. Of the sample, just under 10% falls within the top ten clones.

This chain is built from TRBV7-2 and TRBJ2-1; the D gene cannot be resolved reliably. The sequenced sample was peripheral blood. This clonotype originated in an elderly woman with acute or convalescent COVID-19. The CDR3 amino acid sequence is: CASSLRTVSYNEQFF. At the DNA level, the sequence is TGTGCCAGCAGCCTTCGCACAGTCTCCTACAATGAGCAGTTCTTC.